This T cell receptor beta chain was identified during a study of control samples from healthy donors and cancer patients. This CDR3 is built from 16 residues. The V end was cut by 1 base, the J end by 2 bases, with 14 bases between. The germline gives CDR1 MNHNS, CDR2 SASEGT. Clones were read by immunoSEQ multiplex PCR, and TCRdb kept only the in-frame ones, dropping some. The data show some 130,000 clones, approximately 91% seen once. This clone turned up a few times. The origin of this receptor is a woman between 25 and 40 years old in good health. This chain uses TRBV6-1 with TRBJ2-5; D gene uncertain. Sequencing was done on a sample of blood. The CDR3 here is CASSEGVAEVQETQYF. Here the CDR3 DNA reads TGTGCCAGCAGTGAAGGAGTAGCAGAAGTACAAGAGACCCAGTACTTC.